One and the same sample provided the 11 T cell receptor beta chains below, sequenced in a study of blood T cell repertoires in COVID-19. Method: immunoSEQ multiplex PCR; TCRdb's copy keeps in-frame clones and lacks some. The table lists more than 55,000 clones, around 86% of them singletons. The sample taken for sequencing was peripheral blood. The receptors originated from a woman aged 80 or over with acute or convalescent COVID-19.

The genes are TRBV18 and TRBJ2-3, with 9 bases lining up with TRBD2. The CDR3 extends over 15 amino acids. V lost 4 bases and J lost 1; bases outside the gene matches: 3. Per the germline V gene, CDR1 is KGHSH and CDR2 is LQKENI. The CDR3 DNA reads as TGTGCCAGCTCACAGAGACTAGCGGGCACAGATACGCAGTATTTT. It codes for CASSQRLAGTDTQYF.

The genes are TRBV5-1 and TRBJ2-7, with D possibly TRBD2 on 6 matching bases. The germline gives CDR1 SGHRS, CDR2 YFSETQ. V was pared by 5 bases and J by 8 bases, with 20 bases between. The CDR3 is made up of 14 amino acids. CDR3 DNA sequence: TGCGCCAGCAGTGGGACTGGGGGTACTGGGCAGCAGTACTTC. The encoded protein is CASSGTGGTGQQYF.

The CDR3 DNA is TGTGCCAGCAGTACCCAGGGGACCGCGAGAGGCCCCCAGCATTTT. Translation gives CASSTQGTARGPQHF. This chain uses TRBV28 with TRBJ1-5; D possibly corresponds to TRBD1 (6 bases). Germline V CDR1 and CDR2: MDHEN, SYDVKM. Trimming took off 5 bases at V and 10 bases at J, with 21 bases between the two ends. The CDR3 spans 15 residues. The whole variable domain, filled in from reference TRBV28 and TRBJ1-5, reads DVKVTQSSRYLVKRTGEKVFLECVQDMDHENMFWYRQDPGLGLRLIYFSYDVKMKEKGDIPEGYSVSREKKERFSLILESASTNQTSMYLCASSTQGTARGPQHFGDGTRLSIL.

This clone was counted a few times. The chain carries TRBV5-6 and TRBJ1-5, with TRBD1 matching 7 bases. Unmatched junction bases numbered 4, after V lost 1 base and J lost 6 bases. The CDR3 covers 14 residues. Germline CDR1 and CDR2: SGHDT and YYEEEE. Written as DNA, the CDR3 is TGTGCCAGCAGCTTGCAGGGGGGCGGTCAGCCCCAGCATTTT. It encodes CASSLQGGGQPQHF.

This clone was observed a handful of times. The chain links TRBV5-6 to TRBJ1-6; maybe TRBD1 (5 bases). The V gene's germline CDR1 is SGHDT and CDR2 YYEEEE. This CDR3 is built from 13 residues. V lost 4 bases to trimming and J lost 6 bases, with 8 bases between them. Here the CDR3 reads CASSRGFNSPLHF. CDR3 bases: TGTGCCAGCAGCCGGGGGTTTAATTCACCCCTCCACTTT.

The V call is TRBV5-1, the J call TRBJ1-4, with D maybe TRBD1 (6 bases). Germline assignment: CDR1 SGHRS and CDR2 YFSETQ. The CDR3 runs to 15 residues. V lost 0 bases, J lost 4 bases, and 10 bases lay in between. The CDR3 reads CASSLDQGINEKLFF. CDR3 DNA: TGCGCCAGCAGCTTGGATCAGGGGATTAATGAAAAACTGTTTTTT.

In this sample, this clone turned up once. As DNA, the CDR3 is TGTGCCAGTAGTATGGGATCAACAGGGCAGGTTAATTCCTACGAGCAGTACTTC. It yields the protein CASSMGSTGQVNSYEQYF. The gene calls are TRBV19 and TRBJ2-7, with a possible D match to TRBD1 (6 bases). Germline loops: CDR1 LNHDA, CDR2 SQIVND (reference sequence). This CDR3 region has 18 residues. V was clipped by 3 bases and J by 1 base, with 22 bases between them. Supplemented by reference TRBV19 and TRBJ2-7, the full variable domain reads DGGITQSPKYLFRKEGQNVTLSCEQNLNHDAMYWYRQDPGQGLRLIYYSQIVNDFQKGDIAEGYSVSREKKESFPLTVTSAQKNPTAFYLCASSMGSTGQVNSYEQYFGPGTRLTVT.

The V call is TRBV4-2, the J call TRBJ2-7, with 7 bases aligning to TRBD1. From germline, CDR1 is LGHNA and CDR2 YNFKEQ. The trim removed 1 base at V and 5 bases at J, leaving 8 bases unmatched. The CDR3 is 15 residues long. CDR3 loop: CASSQVSDRSHEQYF. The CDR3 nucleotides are TGTGCCAGCAGCCAAGTATCGGACAGGTCCCACGAGCAGTACTTC.

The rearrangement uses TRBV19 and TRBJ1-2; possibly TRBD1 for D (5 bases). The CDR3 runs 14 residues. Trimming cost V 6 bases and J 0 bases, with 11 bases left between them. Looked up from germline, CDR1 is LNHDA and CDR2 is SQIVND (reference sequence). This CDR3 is CASRNRLANYGYTF. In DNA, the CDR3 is TGTGCCAGTAGAAACAGGTTAGCTAACTATGGCTACACCTTC.

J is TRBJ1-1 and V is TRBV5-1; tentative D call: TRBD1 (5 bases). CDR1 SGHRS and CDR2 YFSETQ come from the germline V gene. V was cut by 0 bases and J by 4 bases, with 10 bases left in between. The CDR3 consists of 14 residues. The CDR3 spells CASSLARAGTEAFF. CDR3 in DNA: TGCGCCAGCAGCTTGGCCAGGGCTGGCACTGAAGCTTTCTTT.

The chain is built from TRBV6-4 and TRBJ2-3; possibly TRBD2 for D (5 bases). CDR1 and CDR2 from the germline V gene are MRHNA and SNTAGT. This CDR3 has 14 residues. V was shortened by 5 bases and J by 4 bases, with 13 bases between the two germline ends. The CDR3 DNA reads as TGTGCCAGCAGTTCTCAGGAGGAGTCAGATACGCAGTATTTT. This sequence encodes CASSSQEESDTQYF.